The 4 T cell receptor beta chains reported below all come from one sample, sequenced in a study of blood T cell repertoires in COVID-19 (dated by TCRdb to about 2020). The library was obtained by the immunoSEQ multiplex PCR assay. TCRdb holds this immuneACCESS table with in-frame rearrangements only. Some clones are missing; in checked studies, unresolved V genes explain under half, and the rest has no known cause. The sample contains about 190,000 clones, about 86% of them found a single time. Of the sample, 13% to 15% falls within the top ten clones. Sequenced material: peripheral blood. The receptors stem from a man younger than 40 with active or convalescent COVID-19.

The gene calls are TRBV6-5 and TRBJ2-3; D gene unclear. The CDR3 length is 13 residues. The germline gives CDR1 MNHEY, CDR2 SVGAGI. V was trimmed by 7 bases and J by 6 bases, leaving 14 bases between them. In DNA form, the CDR3 reads TGTGCCAGCATCATGAATCGGTTGGATACGCAGTATTTT. It yields the protein CASIMNRLDTQYF.

This chain uses TRBV7-8 with TRBJ2-2, with D uncertain. Germline V gives CDR1 SGHVS, CDR2 FQNEAQ. V dropped 5 bases and J dropped 1 base, with 14 bases sitting between them. The CDR3 is 16 residues long. CDR3 loop: CASSAGRRENTGELFF. The CDR3 DNA reads as TGTGCCAGCAGCGCCGGCAGGCGAGAGAACACCGGGGAGCTGTTTTTT.

The chain employs TRBV19 and TRBJ1-2; D gene uncertain. V was cut by 5 bases and J by 2 bases, with 9 bases left in between. This CDR3 has 13 residues. Germline V gene data show CDR1 as LNHDA and CDR2 as SQIVND (reference sequence). The CDR3 coding sequence is TGTGCCAGTAGTTCCCCAGGAAACTATGGCTACACCTTC. It codes for CASSSPGNYGYTF.

V is TRBV6-5 and J is TRBJ1-5; D unresolved. V gave up 4 bases and J gave up 0 bases, with 10 bases separating them. Germline CDR1 is MNHEY and CDR2 is SVGAGI. The CDR3 is 15 amino acids. The chain's CDR3 is CASSSDFNSNQPQHF. The CDR3 DNA is TGTGCCAGCAGTTCGGACTTTAATAGCAATCAGCCCCAGCATTTT.